This T cell receptor (beta chain) was captured in a study of T cells after yellow fever vaccination. TCR cDNA was made by 5'RACE template switching, adding a universal primer site and UMIs. One entry per CDR3 protein, called by TCRdb with MiXCR from the 5' RACE reads. This table has some 350,000 distinct CDR3 sequences, 4% appearing once. Study findings and constraints: Re-detected after boosting: most primary clones, almost 97% of CD4 and about 85% of CD8. Repertoires obtained by FACS sorting could include abundant clonotypes that entered as contaminants from the bulk population.

The CDR3 runs to 15 residues. V gave up 5 bases and J gave up 5 bases; unmatched junction bases: 9. The germline CDR1 and CDR2 sequences are SEHNR and FQNEAQ (reference sequence). Regarding this clonotype: The antigen remains undetermined.

This receptor was taken from a man between 18 and 29 years old who received the YFV17D yellow fever vaccine. The specimen comprised PBMCs, sampled 5 days after the yellow fever booster vaccination. The chain joins TRBV7-9 to TRBJ1-5, with 7 bases identical to TRBD1. DNA for the CDR3: TGTGCCAGCAGCCGGGGACAGATTCTCGATCAGCCCCAGCATTTT. Its translation is CASSRGQILDQPQHF.